This is a list of T cell receptor beta chains from one sample in a study of read filtering for tumor transcriptome and immune sequencing. TCRdb re-derived calls from the reads in MiXCR, one entry per CDR3 protein. The data hold tens of thousands of distinct CDR3 sequences, with around 14% observed a single time. Sample: a population of CD138-negative cells sorted from bone marrow. These TCRs come from a donor at least 40 years old with multiple myeloma. The CDR3 runs from the conserved cysteine through the conserved F or W. Each record gives: CDR3 protein, CDR3 DNA, V gene, D gene, J gene, clone size. A D gene is named only where the DNA matches it firmly. Not all rows give a size; the values are once, few, many and, for expanded clones, a class.

CASSQGTPGTSSGGQFF | TGCGCCAGCAGCCAAGGGACCCCCGGGACTAGTAGTGGGGGGCAGTTCTTC | TRBV4-1 | TRBD2 | TRBJ2-1 | many
CASSLAPGTEAFF | TGCGCCAGCAGCTTGGCCCCGGGGACTGAAGCTTTCTTT | TRBV5-1 | . | TRBJ1-1 | many
CSASVGSGRTDTQYF | TGCAGTGCTAGTGTGGGTAGCGGGAGAACGGATACGCAGTATTTT | TRBV20-1 | TRBD2 | TRBJ2-3 | few
CASSPPWGNQPQHF | TGTGCCAGCAGTCCCCCCTGGGGGAATCAGCCCCAGCATTTT | TRBV28 | . | TRBJ1-5 | many
CSARDTGGPSSYEQYF | TGCAGTGCTAGAGACACAGGGGGCCCCAGCTCCTACGAGCAGTACTTC | TRBV20-1 | TRBD1 | TRBJ2-7 | many
CASSPTEGAGGYNEQFF | TGTGCCAGCAGCCCAACCGAGGGGGCGGGGGGGTACAATGAGCAGTTCTTC | TRBV11-2 | TRBD2 | TRBJ2-1 | .
CASSLWRADTGELFF | TGTGCCAGCAGTTTATGGAGGGCTGACACCGGGGAGCTGTTTTTT | TRBV27 | . | TRBJ2-2 | many
CASSHDARLVQETQYF | TGTGCCAGCAGTCACGATGCAAGACTAGTACAAGAGACCCAGTACTTC | TRBV28 | . | TRBJ2-5 | many
CSAERAAGVWNEQFF | TGCAGTGCAGAAAGGGCAGCGGGAGTATGGAATGAGCAGTTCTTC | TRBV20-1 | TRBD2 | TRBJ2-1 | many
CASSYERGTLDNEQFF | TGTGCCAGCAGTTACGAGCGGGGAACTCTGGACAATGAGCAGTTCTTC | TRBV6-6 | TRBD2 | TRBJ2-1 | many
CASSLSSGKETQYF | TGTGCCAGCAGTTTATCTAGCGGGAAAGAGACCCAGTACTTC | TRBV27 | TRBD2 | TRBJ2-5 | many
CASSEPRGSYEQYF | TGTGCCAGCAGTGAACCTCGAGGGAGCTACGAGCAGTACTTC | TRBV6-1 | . | TRBJ2-7 | many
CASSLAGGNIENEQFF | TGTGCCAGCAGCTTAGCTGGCGGGAATATTGAGAATGAGCAGTTCTTC | TRBV7-9 | . | TRBJ2-1 | many
CASSIRQASSNQPQHF | TGTGCCAGCAGCATCAGACAGGCATCTAGCAATCAGCCCCAGCATTTT | TRBV7-8 | . | TRBJ1-5 | many
CASSEPFSGRARNEQYF | TGTGCCAGCAGTGAACCTTTCAGCGGGAGGGCTAGGAACGAGCAGTACTTC | TRBV2 | TRBD2 | TRBJ2-7 | many
CASSYRGGIGNEQLF | TGTGCCAGCAGTTATCGTGGCGGGATAGGGAATGAGCAGTTATTC | TRBV6-5 | . | TRBJ2-1 | .
CASSLSGRGGTQYF | TGTGCCAGCAGCCTCAGCGGGAGGGGCGGGACCCAGTACTTC | TRBV3-1 | TRBD2 | TRBJ2-5 | many
CASSLSTVTGELFF | TGTGCCAGCAGCTTATCGACGGTAACCGGGGAGCTGTTTTTT | TRBV7-8 | . | TRBJ2-2 | many
CASSQDRGGLATSSYNEQFF | TGTGCCAGCAGCCAAGATAGGGGGGGACTAGCGACGAGCTCCTACAATGAGCAGTTCTTC | TRBV14 | TRBD2 | TRBJ2-1 | many
CASWDGTSSYNQQFF | TGCGCCAGTTGGGACGGGACTAGCTCCTACAATCAGCAGTTCTTC | TRBV19 | TRBD2 | TRBJ2-1 | .
CASSPPPSGRGREQYF | TGTGCCAGCTCACCACCGCCTAGCGGGAGGGGGCGCGAGCAGTACTTC | TRBV18 | TRBD2 | TRBJ2-7 | many
CSARDWSNTGGVEQTQYF | TGCAGTGCTAGAGATTGGAGTAATACAGGGGGCGTCGAGCAGACCCAGTACTTC | TRBV20-1 | TRBD1 | TRBJ2-5 | many
CSAQTGGTSSTDTQYF | TGCAGTGCTCAGACCGGGGGGACCTCTAGCACAGATACGCAGTATTTT | TRBV20-1 | TRBD2 | TRBJ2-3 | many
CASSQGRGRLPNTEAFF | TGTGCCAGTAGTCAGGGGCGGGGTAGACTCCCGAACACTGAAGCTTTCTTT | TRBV19 | . | TRBJ1-1 | few
CASSLSGREETQYF | TGCGCCAGCAGCTTGTCTGGAAGGGAAGAGACCCAGTACTTC | TRBV5-1 | . | TRBJ2-5 | .
CASSATGWEGPQHF | TGTGCCAGCAGCGCCACGGGGTGGGAGGGGCCCCAGCATTTT | TRBV7-9 | . | TRBJ1-5 | many
CASGPLDRGLSYNGQFF | TGTGCCAGCGGCCCCTTGGACAGGGGGCTTTCCTACAATGGGCAGTTCTTC | TRBV11-2 | TRBD1 | TRBJ2-1 | .
CASIRELMDGKNIQYF | TGTGCCAGCATCCGGGAGCTAATGGACGGCAAAAACATTCAGTACTTC | TRBV2 | . | TRBJ2-4 | many
CASSYSGTGDEKLFF | TGTGCCAGCAGTTACTCCGGGACAGGGGATGAAAAACTGTTTTTT | TRBV6-5 | TRBD1 | TRBJ1-4 | .
CSVEETGGGTDTQYF | TGCAGCGTTGAAGAAACGGGGGGCGGCACAGATACGCAGTATTTT | TRBV29-1 | . | TRBJ2-3 | many
CASSPTGTGVFQETQYF | TGTGCCAGCTCACCAACCGGGACAGGGGTATTCCAAGAGACCCAGTACTTC | TRBV18 | TRBD1 | TRBJ2-5 | .
CASSLGLAGWYNEQFF | TGTGCCAGCAGCTTAGGACTAGCGGGCTGGTACAATGAGCAGTTCTTC | TRBV7-9 | TRBD2 | TRBJ2-1 | .
CASSFGSGSLLGNEQFF | TGTGCCAGCAGCTTCGGTAGCGGGAGCCTCCTTGGCAATGAGCAGTTCTTC | TRBV11-2 | TRBD2 | TRBJ2-1 | many
CASSFGGSGANVLTF | TGTGCCAGCAGCTTTGGCGGCTCTGGGGCCAACGTCCTGACTTTC | TRBV5-6 | . | TRBJ2-6 | many
CASSLGANTEAFF | TGTGCCAGCTCACTGGGGGCGAACACTGAAGCTTTCTTT | TRBV18 | . | TRBJ1-1 | few
CASSLLVWIRSYNEQFF | TGTGCCAGCAGTTTACTGGTATGGATTCGCTCCTACAATGAGCAGTTCTTC | TRBV12-3/TRBV12-4 | . | TRBJ2-1 | many
CASSLDPSGSYEQYF | TGCGCCAGCAGCTTGGATCCTAGCGGGTCCTACGAGCAGTACTTC | TRBV5-1 | TRBD2 | TRBJ2-7 | many
CSASDLGSISNQPQHF | TGCAGTGCTAGTGATCTTGGGTCAATTAGCAATCAGCCCCAGCATTTT | TRBV20-1 | . | TRBJ1-5 | many
CASSPPGLAGAYEQFF | TGCGCCAGCAGTCCCCCCGGACTAGCGGGAGCATATGAGCAGTTCTTC | TRBV10-2 | TRBD2 | TRBJ2-1 | many
CASSQDRRGGYTKNIQYF | TGCGCCAGCAGCCAAGATCGGCGGGGGGGCTATACCAAAAACATTCAGTACTTC | TRBV4-1 | TRBD2 | TRBJ2-4 | many
CASREPGLAYNEQFF | TGTGCCAGCAGGGAACCGGGACTAGCCTACAATGAGCAGTTCTTC | TRBV11-2 | TRBD2 | TRBJ2-1 | many
CAGRHEASLRRGEQFF | TGTGCCGGCAGACACGAGGCTAGTTTGCGGAGGGGTGAGCAGTTCTTC | TRBV2 | . | TRBJ2-1 | .
CASSLARWGTGWNTEAFF | TGTGCCAGCAGCTTAGCCAGGTGGGGGACAGGGTGGAACACTGAAGCTTTCTTT | TRBV7-6 | TRBD1 | TRBJ1-1 | many
CASSQSLAGDTQYF | TGTGCCAGCAGCCAAAGCCTAGCCGGCGATACGCAGTATTTT | TRBV3-1 | . | TRBJ2-3 | many
CASSLVKGWLAGGRAYNEQFF | TGTGCCAGCAGCTTAGTGAAGGGATGGCTAGCGGGAGGACGAGCCTACAATGAGCAGTTCTTC | TRBV7-8 | TRBD2 | TRBJ2-1 | many
CAGSEGLGHEFF | TGTGCCGGCAGCGAAGGACTTGGCCACGAGTTCTTC | TRBV6-6 | . | TRBJ2-1 | .